Below, 5 T cell receptor beta chains from the same sample are listed, as sequenced in a study of T cell responses to AZD1222 COVID-19 vaccine. The repertoire was sequenced with immunoSEQ multiplex PCR; TCRdb's copy has only in-frame clones and lacks some. The repertoire consists of more than 65,000 clones, with around 85% occurring once and the leading ten covering 3.4%. Material: peripheral blood, obtained 28 days after the second AZD1222 dose. These receptors all stem from an adult who received the AZD1222 COVID-19 vaccine.

The CDR3 nucleotides read TGCGCCAGCAGCTCCCCGGGCGGGGCGGATGGCTACACCTTC. Translating gives CASSSPGGADGYTF. The chain carries TRBV5-1 and TRBJ1-2; D may be TRBD1 (5 bases). Germline assignment: CDR1 SGHRS and CDR2 YFSETQ. Between the trimmed V and J ends, which lost 3 bases and 6 bases, there was a span of 15 bases. The CDR3 has 14 residues.

V and J are TRBV11-3 and TRBJ2-7; D is ambiguous. CDR1 is SGHNT and CDR2 is YENEEA in the germline V gene. The CDR3 spans 13 residues. Trimming removed 1 base from V and 4 bases from J, with 8 bases in between. CDR3 amino acids: CASSLGSNYEQYF. CDR3 DNA: TGTGCCAGCAGCTTAGGGTCGAATTACGAGCAGTACTTC.

The chain couples TRBV15 to TRBJ1-3; TRBD1 agrees at 8 bases. This CDR3 comprises 15 residues. From germline, CDR1 is LNHNV and CDR2 YYDKDF (reference sequence). V was clipped by 6 bases and J by 0 bases; unmatched bases: 4. Here the CDR3 reads CATSRDRNSGNTIYF. The CDR3 bases are TGTGCCACCAGTAGGGACAGGAACTCTGGAAACACCATATATTTT.

The chain couples TRBV19 to TRBJ1-4; 7 bases align to TRBD1. Germline V gene sequence: CDR1 LNHDA, CDR2 SQIVND (reference sequence). Trimming at V came to 10 bases and at J to 7 bases, leaving 3 bases not matched to a gene. The CDR3 has 11 amino acids. Here the CDR3 DNA reads TGTGCCACTGAGGGGGCTGAAAAACTGTTTTTT. Amino acid sequence: CATEGAEKLFF.

This clone was found once. This chain joins TRBV7-8 and TRBJ2-3, with D tentatively TRBD2 (5 bases). The ends were cut back, 10 bases at V and 5 bases at J, with 13 bases in the middle. This CDR3 contains 12 residues. Germline V CDR1 and CDR2: SGHVS, FQNEAQ. CDR3 sequence reads: CATSLAGDTQYF. The CDR3, as DNA: TGTGCCACCTCCTTGGCGGGAGATACGCAGTATTTT.